Below are 27 T cell receptor beta chains sequenced from a single sample in a study of blood T cell repertoires in COVID-19. Produced via immunoSEQ multiplex PCR; TCRdb's table is partial and in-frame only. The repertoire holds nearly 65,000 clones, with about 86% as singletons. Sequenced: peripheral blood. These receptors all stem from a human donor in a cohort sampled during active COVID-19.

This chain connects TRBV10-1 to TRBJ2-1, with D possibly TRBD2 on 6 matching bases. Trimming took 9 bases from V and 4 from J, leaving 16 bases between them. CDR1 and CDR2 from the germline V gene are WNHNN and SYGVQD (reference sequence). This CDR3 has 14 residues. Here the CDR3 reads CASSRDSLYNEQFF. The CDR3 DNA reads TGCGCCAGTAGTCGGGACTCTTTATACAATGAGCAGTTCTTC.

The chain employs TRBV15 and TRBJ2-1; 10 bases match TRBD2. The V gene end was trimmed by 7 bases and the J gene end by 8 bases; junction bases not matched to a gene: 20. This CDR3 has 18 residues. Germline CDR1 LNHNV, CDR2 YYDKDF (reference sequence). The CDR3 sequence: CATTSGIRPSGSSDEQFF. CDR3 nucleotide sequence: TGTGCCACCACCAGTGGCATACGGCCTAGCGGGAGTAGTGATGAGCAGTTCTTC.

This chain connects TRBV9 to TRBJ1-1, with D perhaps matching TRBD1 (6 bases). Trimming took off 3 bases at V and 12 bases at J, with 15 bases between the two ends. This CDR3 contains 12 residues. Per germline, CDR1 SGDLS and CDR2 YYNGEE. CDR3 sequence reads: CASSAGAQGPFF. CDR3 DNA: TGTGCCAGCAGCGCCGGGGCACAGGGACCTTTCTTT.

This sequence joins TRBV6-1 and TRBJ1-2, with D unresolved. Germline assignment: CDR1 MNHNS and CDR2 SASEGT. Trimming left V 0 bases short and J 4 bases short, with 9 bases between. The CDR3 runs to 14 residues. Here the CDR3 reads CASSEASWSYGYTF. The CDR3 DNA follows: TGTGCCAGCAGTGAAGCCTCATGGAGCTATGGCTACACCTTC.

This chain joins TRBV2 and TRBJ2-3; TRBD2 agrees at 9 bases. CDR1 and CDR2 (germline): SNHLY, FYNNEI. V lost 6 bases, J lost 6 bases, and 4 bases stayed unmatched. This CDR3 contains 13 residues. The DNA of the CDR3 is TGTGCCAGCAGAACGCGGGGGGGGGATACGCAGTATTTT. Translation: CASRTRGGDTQYF.

This chain connects TRBV30 to TRBJ2-1; 9 bases align to TRBD2. This CDR3 contains 15 residues. The ends lost 8 bases at V and 2 bases at J; junction bases unmatched: 10. Germline assignment: CDR1 GTSNPN and CDR2 SVGIG (reference sequence). CDR3 sequence reads: CASDEAGGTYNEQFF. The CDR3 coding sequence is TGTGCCAGCGACGAGGCGGGAGGGACCTACAATGAGCAGTTCTTC.

The V gene is TRBV15, the J gene TRBJ1-6; TRBD1 agrees at 9 bases. CDR1 is LNHNV and CDR2 is YYDKDF in the germline V gene (reference sequence). V was clipped by 3 bases and J by 13 bases; unmatched bases: 4. The CDR3 runs to 13 residues. The CDR3 region has the DNA TGTGCCACCAGCAGGCGGACAGGGGCTCCCCTCCACTTT. Its protein is CATSRRTGAPLHF.

By its share, this clone is medium-sized. V gene TRBV12-3 or TRBV12-4 combines with J gene TRBJ1-1; D remains ambiguous. The V gene lost 6 bases and the J gene lost 0 bases, with 8 bases spanning the gap. This CDR3 has 13 residues. This CDR3 is CASSPSLNTEAFF. DNA for the CDR3: TGTGCCAGCAGCCCCTCTTTGAACACTGAAGCTTTCTTT.

The chain joins TRBV7-2 to TRBJ2-7; D may be TRBD1 (6 bases). Germline V gene data show CDR1 as SGHTA and CDR2 as FQGNSA. The V end was cut by 5 bases, the J end by 2 bases, with 10 bases between. This CDR3 comprises 13 residues. The CDR3 coding sequence is TGTGCCAGCAGCACGGGACATGCCTACGAGCAGTACTTC. Translated: CASSTGHAYEQYF.

This clone was counted a few times. The J gene is TRBJ1-1, the V gene TRBV11-2; D ambiguous. CDR1 and CDR2 from the germline V gene are SGHAT and FQNNGV. This CDR3 spans 13 amino acids. Trimming pared 4 bases from V and 3 bases from J, leaving 9 bases between. CDR3 sequence reads: CASSSIGYTEAFF. For the CDR3, the DNA is TGTGCCAGCAGCTCGATCGGGTACACTGAAGCTTTCTTT. The entire variable domain, with the rest obtained from reference TRBV11-2 and TRBJ1-1, is as follows: EAGVAQSPRYKIIEKRQSVAFWCNPISGHATLYWYQQILGQGPKLLIQFQNNGVVDDSQLPKDRFSAERLKGVDSTLKIQPAKLEDSAVYLCASSSIGYTEAFFGQGTRLTVV.

The genes are TRBV9 and TRBJ2-6; D ambiguous. Germline V gene data show CDR1 as SGDLS and CDR2 as YYNGEE. CDR3 length equals 15 residues. Trimming took 3 bases from V and 2 from J, leaving 9 bases between them. The CDR3 region is CASSAYDTGANVLTF. In DNA, the CDR3 is TGTGCCAGCAGCGCGTACGACACTGGGGCCAACGTCCTGACTTTC. The full variable domain, its missing parts supplied by reference TRBV9 and TRBJ2-6, is DSGVTQTPKHLITATGQRVTLRCSPRSGDLSVYWYQQSLDQGLQFLIQYYNGEERAKGNILERFSAQQFPDLHSELNLSSLELGDSALYFCASSAYDTGANVLTFGAGSRLTVL.

This sequence joins TRBV21-1 and TRBJ2-7; the table's D call, TRBD1, was not checked against the DNA. TRBV21-1 is designated a pseudogene. The CDR3 is 13 residues long. This CDR3 reads CASSKDSSYEQYF. Here the CDR3 DNA reads TGTGCCAGCAGCAAAGACAGCTCCTACGAGCAGTACTTC.

The chain joins TRBV5-4 to TRBJ1-1, with D possibly TRBD1 on 5 matching bases. Deletions cut 4 bases from V and 2 bases from J, with 12 bases between. Germline V gene data show CDR1 as SGHNT and CDR2 as YYREEE (reference sequence). This CDR3 has 14 amino acids. The CDR3 DNA is TGTGCCAGCAGCCCCCGGACATACAACACTGAAGCTTTCTTT. Translation: CASSPRTYNTEAFF.

The rearrangement uses TRBV27 and TRBJ1-2; D not resolved. Germline V CDR1 and CDR2: MNHEY, SMNVEV (reference sequence). The CDR3 is made up of 15 amino acids. Trimming took 8 bases from V and 4 from J, leaving 20 bases between them. Written as DNA, the CDR3 is TGTGCCAGCGGCAGCTATAACAGTAACTTCTATGGCTACACCTTC. Translated, it gives CASGSYNSNFYGYTF.

The chain recombines TRBV14 with TRBJ2-1; tentative D call: TRBD2 (5 bases). The CDR3 covers 16 residues. The V end was cut by 2 bases, the J end by 0 bases, with 11 bases between. The germline gives CDR1 SGHDN, CDR2 FVKESK. Here the CDR3 DNA reads TGTGCCAGCAGCCAAAGAGGGTTAGGCTCCTACAATGAGCAGTTCTTC. It translates to CASSQRGLGSYNEQFF.

The V gene is TRBV9, the J gene TRBJ2-5; TRBD2 agrees at 9 bases. V gave up 3 bases and J gave up 4 bases; unmatched junction bases: 7. The CDR3 totals 15 residues. From germline, CDR1 is SGDLS and CDR2 YYNGEE. CDR3 amino acids: CASSASGGYGETQYF. CDR3 nucleotides: TGTGCCAGCAGCGCCAGCGGGGGGTACGGAGAGACCCAGTACTTC.

The V gene is TRBV5-1, the J gene TRBJ2-7; perhaps TRBD1 as D (5 bases). V lost 3 bases and J 6 bases, leaving 10 bases between the germline ends. Germline CDR1 is SGHRS and CDR2 is YFSETQ. The CDR3 runs 12 residues. The CDR3 spells CASSSDIPEQYF. The CDR3 nucleotides are TGCGCCAGCAGCTCGGACATTCCCGAGCAGTACTTC.

The chain links TRBV27 to TRBJ2-7; the match to TRBD2 covers 13 bases. V shed 6 bases, J shed 6 bases, and the junction held 2 bases outside the gene matches. Germline CDR1 and CDR2: MNHEY and SMNVEV (reference sequence). The CDR3 covers 13 residues. CDR3 sequence (DNA): TGTGCCAGCAGGGGACTAGCGGGGTTCGAGCAGTACTTC. Translation gives CASRGLAGFEQYF.

This clone was detected only once. CDR3 DNA sequence: TGTGCCAGCAGTTGGGAGACCTACGAGCAGTACTTC. It specifies CASSWETYEQYF. The rearrangement links TRBV6-2 or TRBV6-3 to TRBJ2-7; perhaps TRBD2 as D (5 bases). The CDR3 loop spans 12 amino acids. V lost 4 bases, J lost 2 bases, and 6 bases lay in between. Germline CDR1 MNHEY, CDR2 SVGEGT.

The chain employs TRBV3-1 (or the pseudogene TRBV3-2) and TRBJ2-3; D gene ambiguous. This CDR3 has 14 residues. V dropped 4 bases and J dropped 4 bases, with 12 bases sitting between them. Germline V lookup: CDR1 LGHDT, CDR2 YNNKEL (reference sequence). The CDR3 DNA follows: TGTGCCAGCAGCCTCCGAAGACAAGCAGATACGCAGTATTTT. This sequence encodes CASSLRRQADTQYF.

The rearrangement uses TRBV2 and TRBJ2-7; TRBD2 aligns across 9 bases. This CDR3 contains 15 residues. Per germline, CDR1 SNHLY and CDR2 FYNNEI. The J segment lost 2 bases and the V segment lost 6 bases, leaving 8 bases of the junction unmatched. The CDR3 nucleotides read TGTGCCAGCAGGCAAGGACTAGCGACCCCCTACGAGCAGTACTTC. Protein product: CASRQGLATPYEQYF.

The V call is TRBV7-2, the J call TRBJ2-3, with 11 bases aligning to TRBD2. Germline V CDR1 and CDR2: SGHTA, FQGNSA. The CDR3 covers 16 residues. The V gene end was trimmed by 2 bases and the J gene end by 5 bases; junction bases not matched to a gene: 6. In DNA form, the CDR3 reads TGTGCCAGCAGCTTACTACTAGCGGGAGAGGGAGATACGCAGTATTTT. Amino acid sequence: CASSLLLAGEGDTQYF. Full variable domain (missing parts from reference TRBV7-2 and TRBJ2-3): GAGVSQSPSNKVTEKGKDVELRCDPISGHTALYWYRQSLGQGLEFLIYFQGNSAPDKSGLPSDRFSAERTGGSVSTLTIQRTQQEDSAVYLCASSLLLAGEGDTQYFGPGTRLTVL.

This clone was recorded once. The chain uses TRBV30 and TRBJ1-1; 7 nucleotides align to TRBD1. The CDR3 extends over 16 amino acids. With 2 bases clipped from V and 8 bases from J, the junction kept 17 bases outside the gene matches. Germline V gene sequence: CDR1 GTSNPN, CDR2 SVGIG (reference sequence). CDR3 sequence: CAWSPTPPGGLAEAFF. Written as DNA, the CDR3 is TGTGCCTGGAGTCCAACCCCACCAGGGGGACTAGCGGAAGCTTTCTTT.

V and J are TRBV18 and TRBJ2-6; no clear D. The ends were cut back, 3 bases at V and 0 bases at J, with 12 bases in the middle. Looked up from germline, CDR1 is KGHSH and CDR2 is LQKENI. The CDR3 sequence is 17 residues long. CDR3 region: CASSPMPHSSGANVLTF. CDR3 bases: TGTGCCAGCTCACCCATGCCCCACAGCTCTGGGGCCAACGTCCTGACTTTC.

This clone was observed a single time. This CDR3 reads CASSPLVGHREQYF. DNA for the CDR3: TGTGCCAGCAGTCCCCTTGTGGGGCATCGGGAGCAGTACTTC. The chain joins TRBV3-1 (or the pseudogene TRBV3-2) to TRBJ2-7, with a weak D call TRBD1 (5 bases). CDR1 is LGHDT, CDR2 YNNKEL, per germline (reference sequence). The CDR3 extends over 14 amino acids. V lost 6 bases to trimming and J lost 7 bases, with 19 bases between them.

This chain connects TRBV7-8 to TRBJ2-3; TRBD2 agrees at 9 bases. The CDR3 has 15 amino acids. From germline, CDR1 is SGHVS and CDR2 FQNEAQ. The V segment lost 0 bases and the J segment 10 bases; nucleotides outside the gene matches: 8. CDR3: CASSLAGGGEGAQYF. For the CDR3, the DNA is TGTGCCAGCAGCTTAGCAGGCGGGGGGGAGGGGGCGCAGTATTTT.

The rearrangement links TRBV7-2 to TRBJ2-5; 9 bases match TRBD2. The CDR3 is 15 residues long. Per the germline V gene, CDR1 is SGHTA and CDR2 is FQGNSA. Trimming cost V 2 bases and J 5 bases; bases outside gene matches: 6. The CDR3 protein is CASSLRAGGGETQYF. The CDR3 nucleotides are TGTGCCAGCAGCTTAAGAGCGGGAGGCGGGGAGACCCAGTACTTC.